These T cell receptor beta chains were read from a single sample in a study of T cell repertoires in ileal Crohn's disease. TCRdb's copy holds only in-frame clones and misses some; the assay was immunoSEQ multiplex PCR. The table includes under 3,500 clones, 90% detected once. Sequencing was performed on CD4+ T cells sorted from the ileum. These receptor sequences come from an adult with Crohn's disease. Each CDR3 is given with its conserved first and last residue. The D gene is left open where the match is weak. Clone size is not always given. Where it is, it says once, few, many or a class for expanded clones.

abundance	v_gene	d_gene	j_gene	CDR3aa	CDR3nt
NA	TRBV19	NA	TRBJ1-5	CASTFMIGGYQPQHF	TGTGCCAGTACCTTCATGATCGGGGGGTATCAGCCCCAGCATTTT
NA	TRBV28	NA	TRBJ2-4	CASNGGGRIQYF	TGTGCCAGCAACGGAGGGGGCCGGATTCAGTACTTC
NA	TRBV19	NA	TRBJ2-2	CASSRGITGELFF	TGTGCCAGTAGTAGAGGGATTACCGGGGAGCTGTTTTTT
NA	TRBV5-5	TRBD1	TRBJ1-2	CASSPTGDGYTF	TGTGCCAGCAGTCCGACAGGGGATGGCTACACCTTC
NA	TRBV2	TRBD1	TRBJ2-1	CATSPPSGQGNNEQFF	TGTGCCACCTCACCCCCCTCGGGACAGGGGAACAATGAGCAGTTCTTC
NA	TRBV12-5	TRBD2	TRBJ2-1	CASASTAGEAYNEQFF	TGTGCTAGTGCCTCTACAGCGGGAGAGGCCTACAATGAGCAGTTCTTC
NA	TRBV9	TRBD2	TRBJ2-2	CASSVISGGNTGELFF	TGTGCCAGCAGCGTAATAAGCGGGGGGAACACCGGGGAGCTGTTTTTT
once	TRBV7-6	NA	TRBJ1-3	CASSPSRDTIYF	TGTGCCAGCAGCCCCTCCCGGGACACCATATATTTT
NA	TRBV18	TRBD1	TRBJ2-3	CASSGQGADTQYF	TGTGCCAGCTCAGGACAGGGGGCAGATACGCAGTATTTT
NA	TRBV11-3	TRBD1	TRBJ2-1	CASSLRTGGRGEQFF	TGTGCCAGCAGCTTACGGACAGGGGGTAGGGGTGAGCAGTTCTTC
NA	TRBV19	NA	TRBJ1-1	CASSMRDTLEAFF	TGTGCCAGTAGTATGAGAGACACCCTTGAAGCTTTCTTT
NA	TRBV19	TRBD2	TRBJ2-1	CASSISLAGNEQFF	TGTGCCAGTAGTATTTCGCTAGCGGGGAATGAGCAGTTCTTC
NA	TRBV30	TRBD2	TRBJ2-7	CAWSVSSGLYEQYF	TGTGCCTGGAGTGTGTCTAGCGGCCTTTACGAGCAGTACTTC
NA	TRBV10-3	TRBD2	TRBJ2-3	CAISGSSGSTDTQYF	TGTGCCATCAGTGGCTCTAGCGGAAGCACAGATACGCAGTATTTT
NA	TRBV29-1	NA	TRBJ2-5	CSAADNQETQYF	TGCAGCGCCGCGGACAACCAAGAGACCCAGTACTTC
NA	TRBV9	NA	TRBJ2-5	CASSVAGRGQETQYF	TGTGCCAGCAGCGTAGCGGGCAGGGGACAAGAGACCCAGTACTTC
NA	TRBV7-2	TRBD2	TRBJ2-5	CASSPQRGGPQETQYF	TGTGCCAGCAGCCCTCAGCGCGGGGGGCCCCAAGAGACCCAGTACTTC
NA	TRBV6-5	NA	TRBJ1-5	CASRRSRDQPQHF	TGTGCCAGCAGGCGATCCAGGGATCAGCCCCAGCATTTT
once	TRBV11-2	NA	TRBJ1-4	CASSLVGGIGEKLFF	TGTGCCAGCAGCTTAGTAGGGGGAATAGGTGAAAAACTGTTTTTT
once	TRBV4-1	TRBD1	TRBJ1-4	CASSPQPGQGAGDTNEKLFF	TGCGCCAGCAGCCCACAGCCGGGACAGGGGGCAGGAGATACTAATGAAAAACTGTTTTTT
NA	TRBV9	NA	TRBJ2-5	CASSVGLDQETQYF	TGTGCCAGCAGCGTAGGACTAGACCAAGAGACCCAGTACTTC
NA	TRBV4-3	NA	TRBJ2-2	CASSLDSTPNTGELFF	TGCGCCAGCAGCCTTGACAGTACTCCGAACACCGGGGAGCTGTTTTTT
NA	TRBV6-5	TRBD1	TRBJ2-7	CASSQGQGIRYEQYF	TGTGCCAGCAGCCAGGGACAGGGAATCCGCTACGAGCAGTACTTC
NA	TRBV27	NA	TRBJ1-1	CASRSGDTEAFF	TGTGCCAGCAGGTCAGGGGACACTGAAGCTTTCTTT
NA	TRBV7-9	TRBD1	TRBJ2-3	CASSLARGGSDTQYF	TGTGCCAGCAGCTTAGCGCGAGGGGGCTCAGATACGCAGTATTTT
NA	TRBV7-9	NA	TRBJ2-3	CASSARGLALTDTQYF	TGTGCCAGCAGCGCCCGTGGTTTAGCCCTCACAGATACGCAGTATTTT
NA	TRBV7-2	NA	TRBJ2-7	CASSLDSGPMAYEQYF	TGTGCCAGCAGCTTAGATAGTGGTCCCATGGCCTACGAGCAGTACTTC
NA	TRBV7-2	NA	TRBJ1-2	CASTGAGANYGYTF	TGTGCCAGCACCGGGGCAGGGGCTAACTATGGCTACACCTTC
NA	TRBV7-2	NA	TRBJ1-1	CASTTEGVTEAFF	TGTGCCAGCACCACCGAGGGAGTTACTGAAGCTTTCTTT
NA	TRBV18	NA	TRBJ2-7	CASSPLGRERDEQYF	TGTGCCAGCTCACCACTAGGGAGAGAGCGGGACGAGCAGTACTTC